Below, one T cell receptor beta chain is given with its context. These data originate in a study of PD-1 blockade in classical Hodgkin lymphoma. Produced via immunoSEQ multiplex PCR; TCRdb's table is partial and in-frame only. The table has 55,000 to 75,000 clones, about 93% seen once; the top ten hold approximately 8%. Each patient relapsed following autologous stem cell transplantation, and prior brentuximab vedotin exposure differed. Sequences were derived from peripheral blood mononuclear cells (PBMCs), sampled at baseline. This clonotype was sampled from a human donor with classical Hodgkin lymphoma.

The CDR3 spells CASSGRTGTFSGNTIYF. CDR3 in DNA: TGTGCCAGCAGTGGACGGACAGGGACCTTCTCTGGAAACACCATATATTTT. The chain employs TRBV2 and TRBJ1-3, with TRBD1 matching 8 bases. CDR1 and CDR2 (germline): SNHLY, FYNNEI. With 4 bases clipped from V and 0 bases from J, the junction kept 8 bases outside the gene matches. This CDR3 region has 17 residues.